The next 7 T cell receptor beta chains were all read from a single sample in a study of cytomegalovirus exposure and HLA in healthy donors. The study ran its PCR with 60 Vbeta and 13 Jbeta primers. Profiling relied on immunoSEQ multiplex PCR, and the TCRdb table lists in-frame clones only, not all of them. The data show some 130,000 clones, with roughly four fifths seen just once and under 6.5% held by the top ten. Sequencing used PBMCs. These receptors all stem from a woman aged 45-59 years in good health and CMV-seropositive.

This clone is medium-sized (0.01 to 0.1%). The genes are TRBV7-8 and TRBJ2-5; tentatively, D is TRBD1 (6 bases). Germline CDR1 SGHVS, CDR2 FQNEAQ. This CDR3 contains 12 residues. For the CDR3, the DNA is TGTGCTTCAGGGGCGGACCAAGAGACCCAGTACTTC. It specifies CASGADQETQYF.

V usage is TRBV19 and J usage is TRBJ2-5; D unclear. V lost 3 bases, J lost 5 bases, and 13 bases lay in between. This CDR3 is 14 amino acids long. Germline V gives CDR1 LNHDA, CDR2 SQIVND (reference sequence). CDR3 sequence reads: CASSMTRQVETQYF. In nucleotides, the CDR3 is TGTGCCAGTAGTATGACCAGACAAGTGGAGACCCAGTACTTC.

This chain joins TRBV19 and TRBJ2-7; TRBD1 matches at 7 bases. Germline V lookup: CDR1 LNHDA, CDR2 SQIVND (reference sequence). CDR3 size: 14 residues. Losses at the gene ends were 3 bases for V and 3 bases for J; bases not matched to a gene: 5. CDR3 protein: CASSIRDSDYEQYF. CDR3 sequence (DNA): TGTGCCAGTAGTATCCGGGACAGCGACTACGAGCAGTACTTC.

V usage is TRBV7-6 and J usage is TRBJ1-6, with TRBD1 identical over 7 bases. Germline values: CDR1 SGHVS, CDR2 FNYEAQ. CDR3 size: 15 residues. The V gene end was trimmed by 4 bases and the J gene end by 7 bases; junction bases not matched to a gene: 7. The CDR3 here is CASSSTGQPNSPLHF. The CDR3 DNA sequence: TGTGCCAGCAGCTCCACGGGACAGCCGAATTCACCCCTCCACTTT.

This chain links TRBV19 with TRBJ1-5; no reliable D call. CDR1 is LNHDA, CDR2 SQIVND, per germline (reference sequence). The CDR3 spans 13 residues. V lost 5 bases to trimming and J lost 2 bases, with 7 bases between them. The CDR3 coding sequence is TGTGCCAGTAGTCAAGAGGGCAATCAGCCCCAGCATTTT. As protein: CASSQEGNQPQHF.

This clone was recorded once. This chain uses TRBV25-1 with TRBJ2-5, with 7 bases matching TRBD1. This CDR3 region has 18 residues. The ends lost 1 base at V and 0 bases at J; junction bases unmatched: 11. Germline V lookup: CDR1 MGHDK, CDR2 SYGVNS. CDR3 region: CASSEFVDREIHQETQYF. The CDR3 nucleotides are TGTGCCAGCAGTGAATTCGTAGACAGGGAGATTCACCAAGAGACCCAGTACTTC.

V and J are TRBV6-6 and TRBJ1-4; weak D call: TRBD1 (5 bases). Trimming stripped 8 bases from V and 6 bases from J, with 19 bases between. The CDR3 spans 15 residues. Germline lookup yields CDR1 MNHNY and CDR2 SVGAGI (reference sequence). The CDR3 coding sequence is TGTGCCAGCTTTCGGGGACTAGCCGGAGATGAAAAACTGTTTTTT. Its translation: CASFRGLAGDEKLFF.